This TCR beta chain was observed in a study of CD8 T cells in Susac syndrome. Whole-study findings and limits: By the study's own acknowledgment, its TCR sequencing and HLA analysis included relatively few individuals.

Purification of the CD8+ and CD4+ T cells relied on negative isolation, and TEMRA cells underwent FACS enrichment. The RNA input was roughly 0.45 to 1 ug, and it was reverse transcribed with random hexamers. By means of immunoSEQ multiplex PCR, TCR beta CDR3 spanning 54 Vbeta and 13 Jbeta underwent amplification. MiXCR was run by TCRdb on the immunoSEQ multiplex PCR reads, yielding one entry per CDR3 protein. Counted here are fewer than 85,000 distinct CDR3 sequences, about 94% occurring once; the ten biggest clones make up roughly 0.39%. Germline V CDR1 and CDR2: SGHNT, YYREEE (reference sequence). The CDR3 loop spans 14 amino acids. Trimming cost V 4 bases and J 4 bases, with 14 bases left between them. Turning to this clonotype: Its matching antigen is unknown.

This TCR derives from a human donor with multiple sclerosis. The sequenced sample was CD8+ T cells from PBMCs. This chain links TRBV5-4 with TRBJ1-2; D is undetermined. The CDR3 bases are TGTGCCAGCAGCAGCCCCGGCCGGATCTATGGCTACACCTTC. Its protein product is CASSSPGRIYGYTF.